The clone carrying this T cell receptor beta chain was seen just once. CDR1 SGHTA and CDR2 FQGNSA come from the germline V gene. The CDR3 consists of 13 residues. Trimming left V 0 bases short and J 11 bases short, with 11 bases between. Per the original methods: Estimated nucleated cell counts came from reference gene primer amplification. Repertoires were generated with immunoSEQ multiplex PCR, while TCRdb's copy carries only in-frame clones and drops some. The V and J calls and clone size come from that table; D and trimming were worked out from the DNA. The sample includes about 60,000 clones, around four fifths of them seen just once. This sample stems from a study of blood T cell repertoires in COVID-19. Study background: The United States, Italy and Spain were the sources of the acute and convalescent COVID-19 samples. Nucleic acid was either cDNA or gDNA, and it came from T cells, B-cell-depleted T cells, or PBMCs.

The chain carries TRBV7-2 and TRBJ2-1; tentatively, D is TRBD2 (6 bases). The specimen was peripheral blood. This receptor was taken from a human donor in a cohort sampled during active COVID-19. CDR3 protein: CASSLAVRGKQFF. The CDR3 DNA is TGTGCCAGCAGCTTAGCGGTCCGGGGGAAGCAGTTCTTC.